This TCR beta chain was profiled in a study of blood T cell repertoires in COVID-19 (dated by TCRdb to 2018 to 2021). Broadly, across the study: Collaborator samples came from the United States, Italy and Spain and covered acute and convalescent phases of COVID-19. Nearly every sample came with metadata listing a de-identified subject ID, COVID-19 status, age in years and sex. Where HLA class I and class II types were available, the types were taken from metadata supplied by the sample provider, not from assay-based typing. Samples came from the ongoing ImmuneRACE study (first 160 participants) plus 1,254 subjects from 6 global collaborators. A freely available public database, intended as a resource for researchers studying the immune response to SARS-CoV-2, is where the repertoires were released. The material from the prospective study consisted of cDNA or gDNA derived from T cells, B-cell-depleted T cells, or PBMCs. Subjects who had been exposed to COVID-19, were actively infected with it, or had recovered from it provided the deeply sampled blood TCRbeta repertoires that made up the dataset.

TCRbeta CDR3 regions were amplified from genomic DNA using the immunoSEQ Assay, a bias-controlled multiplex PCR. The published analysis was carried out like this. Nucleated cell counts per sample were estimated from amplification of reference gene primers within the assay. To quantify the absolute abundance of each unique TCRbeta CDR3 rearrangement, sequence reads were collapsed and filtered. For each sample, productive Simpson clonality was calculated by taking the square root of Simpson's diversity index across productive rearrangements. Sourced from immuneACCESS, this table was stored by TCRdb with only in-frame sequences that have V and J called. A share of the clones is absent; for the studies checked, an unresolved V gene accounts for under half, and the remainder has no known explanation. V and J calls and clone size are as listed in that table; D and trimming were resolved from the DNA. Recorded for this sample are over 250,000 clones; over 75% of them occurred a single time. The ten largest clones capture about 1% of the sample.

This clone was picked up one time. Its cognate antigen has yet to be identified. The sample holds no much larger clone one base away, and base qualities are not on file. In the prospective study, participants were 18 to 89 years old, resided in fewer than 25 geographic areas of the United States, and were enrolled through a virtual design. To assign participants to cohorts, the prospective study relied on clinical history that participants themselves reported in a screening survey and a study questionnaire. For ImmuneRACE Cohort 3, a participant was defined as recovered based on two consecutive negative NP/OP PCR tests, clearance by a healthcare professional, or resolution of symptoms. Each participant in the prospective study had whole blood, serum and a nasopharyngeal or oropharyngeal swab collected by mobile phlebotomists. Participants in the prospective study had the option to provide additional blood draws and questionnaires over an approximately 2-month period. Before DNA extraction, prospective study blood samples were shipped either frozen or at room temperature.

Findings and caveats that apply to the study as a whole: Clinical and demographic metadata were provided uncurated, with the amount varying by source and participant.

Including the terminal cysteine and phenylalanine, the CDR3 comprises 13 residues. Solely the CDR3 DNA is kept, with 39 bases framed from the first base. CDR1 KGHDR and CDR2 SFDVKD are derived from the germline V gene. Trimming removed 5 bases from V and 2 bases from J, leaving 7 bases between the germline ends. The chain uses TRBV24-1 and TRBJ2-3; no D segment can be confidently identified. The sample comprised PBMCs or T cells enriched from blood (not recorded which). This TCR was sampled from a woman aged 30 to 39 who had recovered from COVID-19. The DNA sequence is TGTGCCACCAGTGCCCCTAACACAGATACGCAGTATTTT. It translates as CATSAPNTDTQYF.